This paragraph reports one T cell receptor beta chain. This record belongs to a study of T-cell reconstitution after alpha-beta-depleted transplantation in children. Researchers prepared the TCRbeta library using unique molecular identifiers, the study reports. In TCRdb, the PCR reads were re-called with MiXCR into one record per CDR3 protein. Of roughly 220,000 distinct CDR3 sequences detected, 9.5% to 15% appear once; the ten largest clones hold roughly 2.8%. The V end lost 4 bases, the J end lost 0 bases, and 26 bases lay between the germline ends. The germline V gene encodes CDR1 MDHEN and CDR2 SYDVKM. CDR3 size: 20 residues.

The receptor was derived from a human donor who donated a stem cell graft to a child with acute lymphoblastic leukemia. The material sequenced was PBMCs from the stem cell graft donor, taken from the stem cell graft. The chain couples TRBV28 to TRBJ2-3; D may be TRBD2 (5 bases). Written as DNA, the CDR3 is TGTGCCAGCAGTTCGCGTGCGGGTCGGGCGCGGGCCCTAAGCACAGATACGCAGTATTTT. Translation: CASSSRAGRARALSTDTQYF. Full variable domain (outside the CDR3, taken from reference TRBV28 and TRBJ2-3): DVKVTQSSRYLVKRTGEKVFLECVQDMDHENMFWYRQDPGLGLRLIYFSYDVKMKEKGDIPEGYSVSREKKERFSLILESASTNQTSMYLCASSSRAGRARALSTDTQYFGPGTRLTVL.